Presented here are 30 T cell receptor beta chains from one specimen sequenced in a study of breast tumors, draining lymph nodes, adjacent tissues. TCRdb redid the calling of the multiplex PCR reads with MiXCR, one entry per CDR3 protein. The sample carries about 140,000 distinct CDR3 sequences, approximately 20% recorded once. Breast cancer patients provided tissue from their axillary draining lymph nodes. The sample taken for sequencing was axillary lymph node tissue. These receptors all stem from a female donor with breast cancer. Some clones in this sample may be carry-over from other donors' samples.

For this clonotype: Just one base apart from a much larger clone, this may be a read error. The conserved final phenylalanine or tryptophan is absent from the CDR3, which likely points to a read error. V is TRBV5-6 and J is TRBJ1-2; D remains unclear. Per the germline V gene, CDR1 is SGHDT and CDR2 is YYEEEE. This CDR3 has 11 amino acids. Trimming pared 0 bases from V and 8 bases from J, leaving 5 bases between. CDR3 coding DNA: TGTGCCAGCAGCTTGGGTGGGGGCTACACCATC. Amino acids: CASSLGGGYTI.

This clonotype was counted between two and nine times. It may be a read error: a sequence one base away is much more abundant. The CDR3 here is CAISKAEPATGVLFF. DNA of the CDR3: TGTGCCATCAGTAAAGCGGAACCTGCGACCGGGGTGCTGTTTTTT. The rearrangement links TRBV10-3 to TRBJ2-2; weak D call: TRBD2 (5 bases). CDR3 size: 15 residues. In germline, CDR1 is ENHRY, CDR2 SYGVKD.

Only one count was recorded for this clonotype. The rearrangement joins TRBV5-1 to TRBJ2-5; D might be TRBD2 (6 bases). CDR3 size: 16 residues. V was shortened by 4 bases and J by 2 bases, with 18 bases between the two germline ends. The germline CDR1 and CDR2 sequences are SGHRS and YFSETQ. DNA of the CDR3: TGCGCCAGCAGCCCGGGTTGGACTACGAGGCAAGAGACCCAGTACTTC. It translates to CASSPGWTTRQETQYF.

As concerns this clonotype: An end of the junction differs from the germline gene, which may be a read error. The chain combines TRBV7-6 with TRBJ2-5; tentative D call: TRBD2 (5 bases). The V gene's germline CDR1 is SGHVS and CDR2 FNYEAQ. This CDR3 is built from 16 residues. The CDR3 DNA follows: TGTGCCAGCAGCTCCCTATCTACCCCGGGGAAAGAGACCCAGTGCTTC. Protein sequence: CASSSLSTPGKETQCF. The variable domain in full, completed from reference TRBV7-6 and TRBJ2-5, reads GAGVSQSPRYKVTKRGQDVALRCDPISGHVSLYWYRQALGQGPEFLTYFNYEAQQDKSGLPNDRFSAERPEGSISTLTIQRTEQRDSAMYRCASSSLSTPGKETQCFGPGTRLLVL.

Concerning this clonotype: An end of the junction does not agree with germline; a read error may underlie this. This sequence joins TRBV9 and TRBJ2-1; 7 nucleotides line up with TRBD2. The germline V gene encodes CDR1 SGDLS and CDR2 YYNGEE. The CDR3 is 15 amino acids. CDR3 DNA: TGTGCCAGCAGCGCCCAGCGGGGATCCTACAATGAGCAGTCCTTC. Its translation is CASSAQRGSYNEQSF.

Of note for this clonotype: Germline and junction disagree at one end, which may indicate a read error. The chain uses TRBV6-6 and TRBJ2-7; D may be TRBD1 (5 bases). Germline assignment: CDR1 MNHNY and CDR2 SVGAGI (reference sequence). The CDR3 extends over 15 amino acids. The CDR3 coding sequence is TGTGCCGGCAGTTTTGGGGCCCCTCCATCCTACGAGCAGTACTTC. Its protein product is CAGSFGAPPSYEQYF.

This clonotype occurred a few times. CDR3 region: CASSETRGRETQYF. The CDR3 DNA sequence: TGTGCCAGCAGTGAAACTAGGGGTCGAGAGACCCAGTACTTC. The rearrangement links TRBV6-1 to TRBJ2-5; D is tentatively TRBD1 or TRBD2 (5 bases each). V lost 2 bases to trimming and J lost 4 bases, with 11 bases between them. The germline CDR1 and CDR2 sequences are MNHNS and SASEGT. The CDR3 has 14 residues.

To note about this clonotype: A single base separates this from a much larger clone, so it may be a read error. CDR3 amino acids: CAGKGAGGNTGELFF. The CDR3 DNA follows: TGTGCCGGTAAGGGAGCGGGAGGGAACACCGGGGAGCTGTTTTTT. V usage is TRBV19 and J usage is TRBJ2-2; 9 bases are shared with TRBD2. J was trimmed by 1 base and V by 11 bases; bases with no gene match: 8. The CDR3 spans 15 residues. Germline lookup yields CDR1 LNHDA and CDR2 SQIVND (reference sequence).

With regard to this clonotype: A read error may be the cause here, since a much bigger clone is one base away. The V call is TRBV20-1, the J call TRBJ2-5; 8 bases fit TRBD2. The length of the CDR3 is 14 residues. Looked up from germline, CDR1 is DFQATT and CDR2 is SNEGSKA (reference sequence). The CDR3 coding sequence is TGCAATGCTAGAGATCGGGGGGGGCCAGAGACCCAGTACTTC. This translates into CNARDRGGPETQYF.

The chain carries TRBV2 and TRBJ2-3; 7 bases line up with TRBD2. J gave up 6 bases and V 6 bases, and 12 bases lay outside the gene matches. The germline gives CDR1 SNHLY, CDR2 FYNNEI. The CDR3 runs 15 residues. CDR3 coding DNA: TGTGCCAGCAGCTGGGGACCAGCGGGATTTGATACGCAGTATTTT. Translating gives CASSWGPAGFDTQYF.

This clonotype has at least ten counts. The rearrangement uses TRBV11-2 and TRBJ1-6; a possible D gene is TRBD1 (5 bases). This CDR3 is 18 amino acids long. V lost 5 bases and J lost 6, with 23 bases in between. The germline V gene has CDR1 SGHAT and CDR2 FQNNGV. This CDR3 is CASSLVGGTGLLNSPLHF. Written as DNA, the CDR3 is TGTGCCAGCAGCCTGGTGGGGGGAACGGGATTGCTTAATTCACCCCTCCACTTT.

As concerns this clonotype: A much larger clone differs by one base, so this may be a read error. CDR3 region: CASSHTGNDSPLHF. The CDR3 bases are TGTGCCAGTAGCCACACAGGGAACGATTCACCCCTCCACTTT. The genes are TRBV19 and TRBJ1-6, with a tentative D call TRBD1 (6 bases). The germline V gene encodes CDR1 LNHDA and CDR2 SQIVND (reference sequence). This CDR3 region has 14 residues. Between the trimmed V and J ends, which lost 6 bases and 8 bases, there was a span of 14 bases. The full variable domain, rest sourced from reference TRBV19 and TRBJ1-6, is DGGITQSPKYLFRKEGQNVTLSCEQNLNHDAMYWYRQDPGQGLRLIYYSQIVNDFQKGDIAEGYSVSREKKESFPLTVTSAQKNPTAFYLCASSHTGNDSPLHFGNGTRLTVT.

The chain links TRBV3-2 to TRBJ1-3; the listed D gene, TRBD1, was not tested against the DNA. TRBV3-2 is an annotated pseudogene. The CDR3 runs 16 residues. The CDR3 protein is CASSYQGKGSVRSIYF. The CDR3 nucleotides read TGTGCCAGCAGCTACCAGGGAAAAGGGTCTGTACGGTCCATATATTTT.

This clonotype has ten or more counts. This chain uses TRBV9 with TRBJ1-3, with TRBD1 matching over 8 bases. This CDR3 is built from 14 residues. Looked up from germline, CDR1 is SGDLS and CDR2 is YYNGEE. V lost 6 bases, J lost 8 bases, and 10 bases stayed unmatched. CDR3 sequence (DNA): TGTGCCAGCAACCGACAGGGGCTAATGGACACCATATATTTT. Its translation: CASNRQGLMDTIYF.

This clonotype was observed at least ten times. The chain employs TRBV27 and TRBJ2-7, with 9 bases identical to TRBD1. Trimming at V came to 7 bases and at J to 5 bases, leaving 3 bases not matched to a gene. The CDR3 spans 12 residues. Germline V gene data show CDR1 as MNHEY and CDR2 as SMNVEV (reference sequence). The CDR3 DNA reads TGTGCCAGCACGGACAGGGGTAACGAGCAGTACTTC. This sequence encodes CASTDRGNEQYF.

Note on this clonotype: One base away lies a much larger clone, so this may be a sequencing read error. The chain uses TRBV24-1 and TRBJ2-2; possibly TRBD2 for D (5 bases). Germline CDR1 reads KGHDR; CDR2 reads SFDVKD. The CDR3 has 14 amino acids. CDR3 coding DNA: TGTGCCACCAGTGATTATCCGGGAACCGGGGAGCTGTCTTTT. Its protein product is CATSDYPGTGELSF.

This clonotype showed up many times. This rearrangement joins TRBV19 to TRBJ1-5, with D unresolved. This CDR3 region has 14 residues. Germline V gene sequence: CDR1 LNHDA, CDR2 SQIVND (reference sequence). V shed 3 bases and J shed 0 bases, with 6 bases lying between them. CDR3 DNA sequence: TGTGCCAGTAGTATTCTGGGTAGCAATCAGCCCCAGCATTTT. As protein: CASSILGSNQPQHF. The full variable domain, with the rest looked up from reference TRBV19 and TRBJ1-5, is DGGITQSPKYLFRKEGQNVTLSCEQNLNHDAMYWYRQDPGQGLRLIYYSQIVNDFQKGDIAEGYSVSREKKESFPLTVTSAQKNPTAFYLCASSILGSNQPQHFGDGTRLSIL.

This clonotype was seen many times. V usage is TRBV2 and J usage is TRBJ1-3, with D tentatively TRBD1 (6 bases). Trimming removed 6 bases at V and 4 bases at J, with 13 bases between. The CDR3 has 14 residues. Germline CDR1 is SNHLY and CDR2 is FYNNEI. The CDR3 reads CASRKTGNGNTIYF. The CDR3, as DNA: TGTGCCAGCAGAAAAACAGGGAACGGAAACACCATATATTTT.

Many counts were recorded for this clonotype. V usage is TRBV9 and J usage is TRBJ2-2; D remains ambiguous. This CDR3 has 16 amino acids. The germline gives CDR1 SGDLS, CDR2 YYNGEE. Trimming removed 4 bases at V and 5 bases at J, with 18 bases between. The CDR3 nucleotides are TGTGCCAGCAGCCTCAGCCGAGGCACTGGGACCGGGGAGCTGTTTTTT. This translates into CASSLSRGTGTGELFF. The whole variable domain, filled in from reference TRBV9 and TRBJ2-2, reads DSGVTQTPKHLITATGQRVTLRCSPRSGDLSVYWYQQSLDQGLQFLIQYYNGEERAKGNILERFSAQQFPDLHSELNLSSLELGDSALYFCASSLSRGTGTGELFFGEGSRLTVL.

This clonotype was counted at least ten times. The J gene is TRBJ1-5, the V gene TRBV20-1; D perhaps matches TRBD1 (5 bases). The germline CDR1 and CDR2 sequences are DFQATT and SNEGSKA (reference sequence). The CDR3 is 15 residues long. Trimming removed 0 bases at V and 7 bases at J, with 16 bases between. CDR3 residues: CSARDRRGERQPQHF. CDR3 in DNA: TGCAGTGCTAGAGATCGAAGGGGCGAGAGACAGCCCCAGCATTTT.

There are many counts of this clonotype. This rearrangement joins TRBV28 to TRBJ2-5; 11 nucleotides match TRBD2. The V gene's germline CDR1 is MDHEN and CDR2 SYDVKM. After removal of 5 bases from V and 5 bases from J, the junction contained 10 bases not matched to a gene. CDR3 length: 16 residues. CDR3 in amino acids: CASSPTSGRVGETQYF. The CDR3 DNA sequence: TGTGCCAGCAGTCCCACTAGCGGGAGAGTCGGGGAGACCCAGTACTTC.

This clonotype has a count of ten or more. J is TRBJ2-1 and V is TRBV12-3 or TRBV12-4; 8 bases line up with TRBD2. V dropped 3 bases and J dropped 8; count of bases not matched to a gene: 9. The CDR3 has 15 amino acids. The CDR3 DNA reads as TGTGCCAGCAGTTTCCCCGGGACTAGTGGTCATGAGCAGTTCTTC. This translates into CASSFPGTSGHEQFF.

This clonotype was observed many times. The gene calls are TRBV10-3 and TRBJ2-1; 11 bases match TRBD2. V was pared by 6 bases and J by 5 bases, with 6 bases of the junction left unmatched. Germline values: CDR1 ENHRY, CDR2 SYGVKD. This CDR3 is 15 amino acids long. In nucleotides, the CDR3 is TGTGCCATCAGCCTACTAGCGGGAGATCACAATGAGCAGTTCTTC. This codes for CAISLLAGDHNEQFF.

For this clonotype: Being one base from a much bigger clone, this may be a read error. The CDR3 region is CAGSPQYGDTQYF. CDR3 sequence (DNA): TGTGCCGGCTCACCCCAGTACGGAGATACGCAGTATTTT. This sequence joins TRBV18 and TRBJ2-3; D uncertain. The CDR3 is made up of 13 amino acids. Germline CDR1 and CDR2: KGHSH and LQKENI.

J is TRBJ2-1 and V is TRBV18; 12 bases match TRBD2. The CDR3 length is 18 residues. Losses at the gene ends were 3 bases for V and 3 bases for J; bases not matched to a gene: 9. CDR1 KGHSH and CDR2 LQKENI come from the germline V gene. The CDR3 loop reads CASSPRTSGTLGYNEQFF. The CDR3 DNA reads TGTGCCAGCTCACCCAGGACTAGCGGGACCCTCGGCTACAATGAGCAGTTCTTC. Looking up the rest from reference TRBV18 and TRBJ2-1 gives the full variable domain: NAGVMQNPRHLVRRRGQEARLRCSPMKGHSHVYWYRQLPEEGLKFMVYLQKENIIDESGMPKERFSAEFPKEGPSILRIQQVVRGDSAAYFCASSPRTSGTLGYNEQFFGPGTRLTVL.

This clonotype has a count of ten or more. The V gene is TRBV7-2, the J gene TRBJ2-5, with 8 bases lining up with TRBD1. Trimming took 2 bases from V and 2 from J; bases not matched to a gene: 10. The CDR3 runs to 17 residues. Germline assignment: CDR1 SGHTA and CDR2 FQGNSA. CDR3 loop: CASSLLAPGQVQETQYF. The CDR3 nucleotides are TGTGCCAGCAGCTTACTAGCCCCGGGACAGGTGCAAGAGACCCAGTACTTC.

Ten or more counts support this clonotype. The V and J genes are TRBV6-6 and TRBJ2-1, with D possibly matching TRBD2 (6 bases). The germline V and J ends were trimmed by 7 bases and 7 bases, with 11 bases remaining between them. Germline V gene sequence: CDR1 MNHNY, CDR2 SVGAGI (reference sequence). This CDR3 is built from 12 residues. In DNA, the CDR3 is TGTGCCAGCACCGGGAGCCGGAATGAGCAGTTCTTC. Protein sequence: CASTGSRNEQFF.

About this clonotype: Because it lacks the conserved phenylalanine or tryptophan at the end, this CDR3 is likely a read error. This chain uses TRBV19 with TRBJ2-3; no definite D call. V lost 6 bases and J lost 6, with 13 bases in between. Germline V CDR1 and CDR2: LNHDA, SQIVND (reference sequence). The CDR3 is 13 amino acids. CDR3 protein: CASSPRRSDTQYS. The CDR3 nucleotides read TGTGCCAGTAGCCCCCGACGCAGCGATACGCAGTATTCT.

A remark on this clonotype: This could be a read error, since a much larger clone is one nucleotide away. This CDR3 reads CASSLGGPAGEYADTQYF. Written as DNA, the CDR3 is TGTGCCAGCAGCTTAGGGGGGCCAGCGGGGGAATACGCAGATACGCAGTATTTT. The chain joins TRBV13 to TRBJ2-3; 8 nucleotides agree with TRBD2. The junction had 12 bases not matched to a gene; V was cut back by 0 bases and J by 4 bases. CDR3 length: 18 residues. The germline V gene encodes CDR1 PRHDT and CDR2 FYEKMQ (reference sequence).

Ten or more counts support this clonotype. CDR3 DNA: TGCGCCAGCAGCCAAGCAACAGGGGGTTGGAATGAGCAGTTCTTC. Translating it yields CASSQATGGWNEQFF. This chain uses TRBV4-1 with TRBJ2-1; TRBD1 agrees at 8 bases. After removal of 1 base from V and 7 bases from J, the junction contained 6 bases not matched to a gene. In germline, CDR1 is MGHRA, CDR2 YSYEKL. The CDR3 totals 15 residues.